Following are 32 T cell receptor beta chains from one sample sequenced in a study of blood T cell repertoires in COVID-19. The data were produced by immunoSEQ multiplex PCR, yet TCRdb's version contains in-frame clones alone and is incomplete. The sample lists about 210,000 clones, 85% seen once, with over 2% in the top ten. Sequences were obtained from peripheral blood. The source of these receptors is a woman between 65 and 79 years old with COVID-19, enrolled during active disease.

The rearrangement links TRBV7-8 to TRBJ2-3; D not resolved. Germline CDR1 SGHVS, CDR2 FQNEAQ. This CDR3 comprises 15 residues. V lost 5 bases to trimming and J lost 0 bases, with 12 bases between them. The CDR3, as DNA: TGTGCCAGCAGCACCACGTCCGGGAGCACAGATACGCAGTATTTT. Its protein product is CASSTTSGSTDTQYF.

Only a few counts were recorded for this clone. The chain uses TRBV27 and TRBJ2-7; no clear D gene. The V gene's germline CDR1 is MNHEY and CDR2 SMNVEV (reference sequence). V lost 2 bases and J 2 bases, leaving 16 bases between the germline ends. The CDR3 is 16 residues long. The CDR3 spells CASSLSPAEPTYEQYF. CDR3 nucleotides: TGTGCCAGCAGTTTAAGTCCCGCGGAACCTACCTACGAGCAGTACTTC.

The CDR3 is CASSPDTYNEQFF. The CDR3 DNA is TGCGCCAGCAGCCCTGACACATACAATGAGCAGTTCTTC. The chain uses TRBV4-3 and TRBJ2-1; D gene uncertain. Germline V gives CDR1 LGHNA, CDR2 YSLEER. Trimming left V 4 bases short and J 4 bases short, with 8 bases between. The CDR3 is made up of 13 amino acids.

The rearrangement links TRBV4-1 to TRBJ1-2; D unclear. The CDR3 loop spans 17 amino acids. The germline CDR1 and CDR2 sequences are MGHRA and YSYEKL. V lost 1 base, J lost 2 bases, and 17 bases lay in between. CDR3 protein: CASSQADGPSGNYGYTF. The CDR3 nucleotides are TGCGCCAGCAGCCAAGCAGACGGTCCAAGCGGAAACTATGGCTACACCTTC.

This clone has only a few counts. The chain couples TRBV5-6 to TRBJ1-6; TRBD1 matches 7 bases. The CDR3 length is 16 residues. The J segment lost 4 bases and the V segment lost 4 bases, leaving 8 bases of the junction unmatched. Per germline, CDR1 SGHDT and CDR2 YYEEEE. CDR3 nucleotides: TGTGCCAGCAGCACCGGGACAGCGATATATAATTCACCCCTCCACTTT. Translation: CASSTGTAIYNSPLHF.

CDR3 sequence: CASSVGVNTEAFF. CDR3 DNA sequence: TGCGCCAGCAGCGTAGGGGTGAACACTGAAGCTTTCTTT. V is TRBV5-1 and J is TRBJ1-1, with D perhaps TRBD1 (5 bases). V was shortened by 4 bases and J by 0 bases, with 7 bases between the two germline ends. Looked up from germline, CDR1 is SGHRS and CDR2 is YFSETQ. The CDR3 totals 13 residues.

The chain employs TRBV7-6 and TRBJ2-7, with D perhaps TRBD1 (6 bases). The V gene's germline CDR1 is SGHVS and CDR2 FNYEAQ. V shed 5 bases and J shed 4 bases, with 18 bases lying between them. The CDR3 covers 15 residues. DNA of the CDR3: TGTGCCAGCAGCCAGAACCGGGACACCCAATACGAGCAGTACTTC. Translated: CASSQNRDTQYEQYF.

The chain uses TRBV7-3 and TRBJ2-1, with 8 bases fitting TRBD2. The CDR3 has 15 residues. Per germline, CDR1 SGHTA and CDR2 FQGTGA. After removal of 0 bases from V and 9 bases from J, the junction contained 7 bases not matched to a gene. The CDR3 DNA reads TGTGCCAGCAGCTTAACGGGACTAGATGGGGGTGAGCAGTTCTTC. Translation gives CASSLTGLDGGEQFF.

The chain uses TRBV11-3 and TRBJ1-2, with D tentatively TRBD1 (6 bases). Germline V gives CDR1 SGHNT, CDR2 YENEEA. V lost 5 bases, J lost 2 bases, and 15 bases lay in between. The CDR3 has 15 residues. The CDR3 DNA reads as TGTGCCAGCAGCCCCGGACAGCCGCAAAACTATGGCTACACCTTC. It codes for CASSPGQPQNYGYTF.

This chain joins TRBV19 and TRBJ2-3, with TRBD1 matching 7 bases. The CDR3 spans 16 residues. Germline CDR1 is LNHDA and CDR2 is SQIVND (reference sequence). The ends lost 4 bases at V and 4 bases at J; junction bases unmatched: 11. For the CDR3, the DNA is TGTGCCAGTAGTACTTCAGACAGGGCCCGCGCAGATACGCAGTATTTT. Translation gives CASSTSDRARADTQYF.

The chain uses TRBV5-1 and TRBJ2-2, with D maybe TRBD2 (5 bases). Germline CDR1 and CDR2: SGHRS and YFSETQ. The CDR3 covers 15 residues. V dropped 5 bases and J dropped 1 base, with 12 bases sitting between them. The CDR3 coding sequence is TGCGCCAGCAGTAGAGTAAGCGGGAACACCGGGGAGCTGTTTTTT. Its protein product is CASSRVSGNTGELFF. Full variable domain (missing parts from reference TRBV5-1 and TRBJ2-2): KAGVTQTPRYLIKTRGQQVTLSCSPISGHRSVSWYQQTPGQGLQFLFEYFSETQRNKGNFPGRFSGRQFSNSRSEMNVSTLELGDSALYLCASSRVSGNTGELFFGEGSRLTVL.

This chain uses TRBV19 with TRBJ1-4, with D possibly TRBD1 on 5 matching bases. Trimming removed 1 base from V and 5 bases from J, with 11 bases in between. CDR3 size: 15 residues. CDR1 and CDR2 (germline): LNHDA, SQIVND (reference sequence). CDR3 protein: CASSIAGQSNEKLFF. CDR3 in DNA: TGTGCCAGTAGTATAGCAGGGCAGAGCAATGAAAAACTGTTTTTT.

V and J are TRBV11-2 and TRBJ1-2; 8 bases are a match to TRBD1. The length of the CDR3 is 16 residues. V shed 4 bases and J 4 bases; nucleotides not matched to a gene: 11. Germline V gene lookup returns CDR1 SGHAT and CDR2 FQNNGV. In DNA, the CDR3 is TGTGCCAGCAGCTCCCCACCTTCCGGACAGGGCTATGGCTACACCTTC. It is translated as CASSSPPSGQGYGYTF.

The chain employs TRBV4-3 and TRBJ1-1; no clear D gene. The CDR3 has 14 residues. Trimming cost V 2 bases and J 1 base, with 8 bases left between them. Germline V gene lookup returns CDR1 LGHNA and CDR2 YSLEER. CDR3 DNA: TGCGCCAGCAGCCAATCTACAGCGAACACTGAAGCTTTCTTT. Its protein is CASSQSTANTEAFF.

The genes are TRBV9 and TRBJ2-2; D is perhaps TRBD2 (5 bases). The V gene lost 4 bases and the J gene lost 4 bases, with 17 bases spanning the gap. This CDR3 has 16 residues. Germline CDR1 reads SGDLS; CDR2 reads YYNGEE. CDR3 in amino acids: CASSSSGNPTTGELFF. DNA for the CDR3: TGTGCCAGCAGCTCCAGCGGAAACCCGACCACCGGGGAGCTGTTTTTT.

CDR3: CASSLEDRDNEQFF. The CDR3 DNA reads as TGTGCCAGCAGCCTCGAAGACAGGGACAATGAGCAGTTCTTC. The J gene is TRBJ2-1, the V gene TRBV11-1; TRBD1 matches at 7 bases. This CDR3 has 14 residues. Germline V gene sequence: CDR1 SGHAT, CDR2 FQDESV (reference sequence). Trimming cost V 5 bases and J 5 bases; bases outside gene matches: 6.

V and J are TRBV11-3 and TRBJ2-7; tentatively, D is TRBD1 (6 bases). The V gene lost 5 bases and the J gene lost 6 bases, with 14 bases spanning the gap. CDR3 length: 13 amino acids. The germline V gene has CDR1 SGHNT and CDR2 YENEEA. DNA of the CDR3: TGTGCCAGCAGCCCGCGGACAGAGGGCGAGCAGTACTTC. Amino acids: CASSPRTEGEQYF.

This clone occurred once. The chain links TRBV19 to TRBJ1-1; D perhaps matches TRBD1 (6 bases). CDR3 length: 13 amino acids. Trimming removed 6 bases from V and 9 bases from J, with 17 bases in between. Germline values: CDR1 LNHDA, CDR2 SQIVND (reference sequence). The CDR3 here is CASSDRIPKKAFF. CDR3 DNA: TGTGCCAGTAGCGACAGGATACCGAAAAAAGCTTTCTTT.

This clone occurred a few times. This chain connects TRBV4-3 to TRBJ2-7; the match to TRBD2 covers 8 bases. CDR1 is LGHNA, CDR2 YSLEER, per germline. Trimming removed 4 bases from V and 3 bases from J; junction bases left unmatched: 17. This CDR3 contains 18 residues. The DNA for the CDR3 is TGCGCCAGCAGCCCCGCCTCAGCGGGAGCCCCGTCTATCTACGAGCAGTACTTC. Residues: CASSPASAGAPSIYEQYF.

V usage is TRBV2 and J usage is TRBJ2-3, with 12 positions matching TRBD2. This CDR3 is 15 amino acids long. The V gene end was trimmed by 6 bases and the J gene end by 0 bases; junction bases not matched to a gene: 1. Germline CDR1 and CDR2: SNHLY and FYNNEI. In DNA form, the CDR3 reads TGTGCCAGCAGAGGGACTAGCGGGAGCACAGATACGCAGTATTTT. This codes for CASRGTSGSTDTQYF.

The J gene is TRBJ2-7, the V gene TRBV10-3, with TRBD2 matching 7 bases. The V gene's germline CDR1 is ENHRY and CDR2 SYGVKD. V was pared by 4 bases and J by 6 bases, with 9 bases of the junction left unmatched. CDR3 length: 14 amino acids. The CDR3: CAISGGRGESEQYF. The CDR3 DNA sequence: TGTGCCATCAGTGGGGGCCGGGGGGAAAGCGAGCAGTACTTC.

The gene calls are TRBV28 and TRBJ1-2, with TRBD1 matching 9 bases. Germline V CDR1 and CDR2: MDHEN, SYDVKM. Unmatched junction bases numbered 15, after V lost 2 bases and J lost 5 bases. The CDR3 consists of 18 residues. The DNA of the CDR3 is TGTGCCAGCAGTTTAACGAATCCGACCGGGACAGGGACATATGGCTACACCTTC. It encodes CASSLTNPTGTGTYGYTF.

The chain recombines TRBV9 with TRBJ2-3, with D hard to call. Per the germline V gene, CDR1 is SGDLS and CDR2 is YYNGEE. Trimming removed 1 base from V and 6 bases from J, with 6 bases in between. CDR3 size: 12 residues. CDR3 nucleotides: TGTGCCAGCAGCGTATTTTCGGATACGCAGTATTTT. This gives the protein CASSVFSDTQYF.

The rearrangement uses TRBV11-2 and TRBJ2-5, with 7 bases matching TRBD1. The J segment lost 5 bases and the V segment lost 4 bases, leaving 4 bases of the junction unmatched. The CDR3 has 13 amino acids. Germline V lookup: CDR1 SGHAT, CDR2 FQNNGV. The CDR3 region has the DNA TGTGCCAGCAGCTCGGGACAGCCGGAGACCCAGTACTTC. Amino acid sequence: CASSSGQPETQYF. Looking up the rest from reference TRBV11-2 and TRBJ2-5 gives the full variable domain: EAGVAQSPRYKIIEKRQSVAFWCNPISGHATLYWYQQILGQGPKLLIQFQNNGVVDDSQLPKDRFSAERLKGVDSTLKIQPAKLEDSAVYLCASSSGQPETQYFGPGTRLLVL.

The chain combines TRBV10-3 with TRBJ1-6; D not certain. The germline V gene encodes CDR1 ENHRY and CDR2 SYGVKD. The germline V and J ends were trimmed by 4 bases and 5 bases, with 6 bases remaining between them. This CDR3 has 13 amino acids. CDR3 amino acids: CAISATDNSPLHF. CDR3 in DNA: TGTGCCATCAGTGCCACAGATAATTCACCCCTCCACTTT.

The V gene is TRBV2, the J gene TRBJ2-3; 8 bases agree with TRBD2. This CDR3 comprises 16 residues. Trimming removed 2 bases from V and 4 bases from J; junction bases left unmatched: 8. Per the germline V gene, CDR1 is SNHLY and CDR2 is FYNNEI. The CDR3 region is CASSERGLVIADTQYF. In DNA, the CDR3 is TGTGCCAGCAGTGAAAGGGGACTAGTAATAGCAGATACGCAGTATTTT. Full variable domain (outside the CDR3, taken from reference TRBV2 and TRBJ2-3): EPEVTQTPSHQVTQMGQEVILRCVPISNHLYFYWYRQILGQKVEFLVSFYNNEISEKSEIFDDQFSVERPDGSNFTLKIRSTKLEDSAMYFCASSERGLVIADTQYFGPGTRLTVL.

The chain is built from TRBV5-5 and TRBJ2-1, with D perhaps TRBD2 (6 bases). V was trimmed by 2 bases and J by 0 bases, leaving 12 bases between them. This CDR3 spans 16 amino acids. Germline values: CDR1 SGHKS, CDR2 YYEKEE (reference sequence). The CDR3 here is CASSFLAGSSYNEQFF. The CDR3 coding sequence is TGTGCCAGCAGCTTCCTAGCCGGGAGCTCCTACAATGAGCAGTTCTTC.

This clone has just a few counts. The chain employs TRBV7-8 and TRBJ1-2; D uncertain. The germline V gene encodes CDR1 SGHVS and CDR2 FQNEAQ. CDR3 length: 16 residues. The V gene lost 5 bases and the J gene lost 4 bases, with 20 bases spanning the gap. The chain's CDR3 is CASSLEYSAGGYGYTF. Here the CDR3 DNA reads TGTGCCAGCAGCCTCGAGTACTCCGCCGGAGGCTATGGCTACACCTTC.

CDR3 in amino acids: CASSQDRGLAGGDWRYEQYF. The CDR3 nucleotides are TGTGCCAGCAGCCAAGATCGGGGACTAGCGGGAGGGGATTGGCGCTACGAGCAGTACTTC. The V call is TRBV4-2, the J call TRBJ2-7; 16 bases are shared with TRBD2. CDR1 LGHNA and CDR2 YNFKEQ come from the germline V gene. V trimming: 0 bases; J trimming: 3 bases; junction bases outside the gene matches: 11. The CDR3 totals 20 residues.

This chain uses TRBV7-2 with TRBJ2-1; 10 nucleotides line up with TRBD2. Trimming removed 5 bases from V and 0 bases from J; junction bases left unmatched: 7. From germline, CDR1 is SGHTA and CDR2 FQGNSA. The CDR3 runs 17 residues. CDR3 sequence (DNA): TGTGCCAGCAGCCCAGCTAGCGGGGGAAGCTCCTACAATGAGCAGTTCTTC. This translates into CASSPASGGSSYNEQFF.

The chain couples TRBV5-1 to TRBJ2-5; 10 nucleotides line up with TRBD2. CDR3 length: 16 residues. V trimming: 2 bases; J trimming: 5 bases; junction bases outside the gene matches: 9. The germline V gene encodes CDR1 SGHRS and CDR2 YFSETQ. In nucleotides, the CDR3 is TGCGCCAGCAGCTTTGCTAGCGGGGGAGCTTGGGAGACCCAGTACTTC. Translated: CASSFASGGAWETQYF.

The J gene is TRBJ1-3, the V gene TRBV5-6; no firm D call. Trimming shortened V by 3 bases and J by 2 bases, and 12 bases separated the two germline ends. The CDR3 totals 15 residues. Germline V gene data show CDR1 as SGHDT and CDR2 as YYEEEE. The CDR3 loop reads CASSSQRGAGNTIYF. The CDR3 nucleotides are TGTGCCAGCAGCTCCCAACGGGGTGCTGGAAACACCATATATTTT.